The present T cell receptor (beta chain) was sequenced within a study of blood T cells in healthy people across ages. This clonotype has more than one count but fewer than ten. Germline assignment: CDR1 DFQATT and CDR2 SNEGSKA (reference sequence). The ends were cut back, 3 bases at V and 7 bases at J, with 19 bases in the middle. CDR3 size: 14 residues. It was with a sample-barcoded 5' primer and a J-beta primer mix that a second PCR of about 6 to 12 cycles was run. One entry per CDR3 protein results from TCRdb running MiXCR on the 5' RACE reads. In the table there are over a million distinct CDR3 sequences, approximately 42% of which are singletons.

Sequencing input: blood. The receptor was isolated from a young woman in good health. The chain is built from TRBV20-1 and TRBJ2-7; perhaps D is TRBD1 or TRBD2 (6 bases each). CDR3 protein: CSASETGAGREQYF. In DNA form, the CDR3 reads TGCAGTGCTAGCGAGACAGGAGCTGGGAGGGAGCAGTACTTC.